Listed here are 16 T cell receptor beta chains from one sample, sequenced in a study of CD8 T cells in Susac syndrome. Random hexamers were used to reverse transcribe the RNA input (about 0.45 to 1 ug). TCRdb processed the immunoSEQ multiplex PCR reads anew with MiXCR; each CDR3 protein has one entry. Found here are approximately 160,000 distinct CDR3 sequences, approximately 93% of them singletons; the top ten hold around 0.097%. The sequenced sample consisted of CD4+ T cells from PBMCs. The receptor set was obtained from a human donor with multiple sclerosis.

This chain links TRBV7-9 with TRBJ1-1, with 7 bases identical to TRBD1. The germline V gene has CDR1 SEHNR and CDR2 FQNEAQ (reference sequence). This CDR3 is built from 14 residues. V shed 4 bases, J shed 1 base, and the junction held 3 bases outside the gene matches. The DNA of the CDR3 is TGTGCCAGCAGCTCGTACAGGGGGAACACTGAAGCTTTCTTT. It specifies CASSSYRGNTEAFF.

This clonotype was recorded a few times. This chain connects TRBV18 to TRBJ2-2; no definite D call. CDR3 length equals 12 residues. V was clipped by 5 bases and J by 6 bases, with 7 bases between them. Germline V gives CDR1 KGHSH, CDR2 LQKENI. The CDR3 is CASSAMSGELFF. In DNA, the CDR3 is TGTGCCAGCTCAGCTATGTCCGGGGAGCTGTTTTTT.

The chain joins TRBV5-4 to TRBJ2-1; 14 nucleotides match TRBD2. Unmatched junction bases numbered 4, after V lost 3 bases and J lost 5 bases. Germline V gene sequence: CDR1 SGHNT, CDR2 YYREEE (reference sequence). The CDR3 is made up of 16 amino acids. CDR3 region: CASSSPGLAGDNEQFF. Here the CDR3 DNA reads TGTGCCAGCAGCTCTCCGGGACTAGCGGGGGACAATGAGCAGTTCTTC.

This clonotype was seen only a few times. V and J are TRBV6-5 and TRBJ2-7; D is tentatively TRBD1 or TRBD2 (5 bases each). CDR1 MNHEY and CDR2 SVGAGI come from the germline V gene. The CDR3 has 15 residues. V was pared by 4 bases and J by 0 bases, with 13 bases between. The CDR3 bases are TGTGCCAGCAGTTCACCCGGGACGGTCTCCTACGAGCAGTACTTC. As protein: CASSSPGTVSYEQYF.

The chain links TRBV27 to TRBJ2-7, with 9 bases lining up with TRBD2. V lost 7 bases and J lost 3; bases outside the gene matches: 4. The germline V gene has CDR1 MNHEY and CDR2 SMNVEV (reference sequence). The CDR3 covers 13 residues. The CDR3 region has the DNA TGTGCCAGCAAAGGACTAGCGAACTACGAGCAGTACTTC. It encodes CASKGLANYEQYF.

The chain couples TRBV6-6 to TRBJ1-3, with D possibly TRBD1 on 6 matching bases. V gave up 4 bases and J gave up 3 bases, with 13 bases separating them. CDR1 is MNHNY, CDR2 SVGAGI, per germline (reference sequence). The CDR3 totals 15 residues. In nucleotides, the CDR3 is TGTGCCAGCAGTTCAAGACAGGCCATTGGAAACACCATATATTTT. Protein sequence: CASSSRQAIGNTIYF.

The chain couples TRBV2 to TRBJ2-5; 8 bases agree with TRBD1. Trimming removed 8 bases from V and 4 bases from J; junction bases left unmatched: 9. The germline CDR1 and CDR2 sequences are SNHLY and FYNNEI. The CDR3 totals 14 residues. The CDR3 DNA follows: TGTGCCAGCTGCCGACAGGGGTCGGCAGAGACCCAGTACTTC. Translated: CASCRQGSAETQYF.

The CDR3 loop reads CASSLVTADGYTF. CDR3 in DNA: TGCGCCAGCAGCTTGGTAACAGCTGATGGCTACACCTTC. The V and J genes are TRBV5-1 and TRBJ1-2; no firm D call. Trimming removed 0 bases at V and 6 bases at J, with 9 bases between. This CDR3 has 13 residues. The germline V gene has CDR1 SGHRS and CDR2 YFSETQ. Full variable domain (missing parts from reference TRBV5-1 and TRBJ1-2): KAGVTQTPRYLIKTRGQQVTLSCSPISGHRSVSWYQQTPGQGLQFLFEYFSETQRNKGNFPGRFSGRQFSNSRSEMNVSTLELGDSALYLCASSLVTADGYTFGSGTRLTVV.

The rearrangement uses TRBV27 and TRBJ2-2; 9 nucleotides line up with TRBD1. J was trimmed by 7 bases and V by 7 bases; bases with no gene match: 22. The CDR3 length is 19 residues. CDR1 is MNHEY, CDR2 SMNVEV, per germline (reference sequence). The CDR3 coding sequence is TGTGCCAGCATTTTCCCCCAAGTGGTGGGACAGGGAGAAGGCGGGGAGCTGTTTTTT. Protein sequence: CASIFPQVVGQGEGGELFF.

J is TRBJ1-2 and V is TRBV5-1; no reliable D call. The CDR3 is 15 residues long. V was cut by 0 bases and J by 0 bases, with 9 bases left in between. Germline V gene data show CDR1 as SGHRS and CDR2 as YFSETQ. CDR3 nucleotides: TGCGCCAGCAGCTTGGACGGGCTCACTAACTATGGCTACACCTTC. Translating it yields CASSLDGLTNYGYTF.

The chain employs TRBV4-3 and TRBJ2-7; D remains unclear. V was clipped by 2 bases and J by 4 bases, with 21 bases between them. Germline V gene data show CDR1 as LGHNA and CDR2 as YSLEER. The CDR3 has 17 amino acids. The CDR3 here is CASSQRDKTRIVYEQYF. In DNA, the CDR3 is TGCGCCAGCAGCCAAAGGGATAAAACCAGGATCGTTTACGAGCAGTACTTC.

The chain carries TRBV3-1 and TRBJ2-1; 8 bases are a match to TRBD2. The CDR3 sequence is 16 residues long. With 0 bases clipped from V and 7 bases from J, the junction kept 8 bases outside the gene matches. Germline CDR1 and CDR2: LGHDT and YNNKEL (reference sequence). The CDR3 nucleotides are TGTGCCAGCAGCCAAGAGAGTAGCGGGATTGAAAATGAGCAGTTCTTC. Translating it yields CASSQESSGIENEQFF.

This rearrangement joins TRBV28 to TRBJ1-5, with TRBD1 matching over 10 bases. CDR1 is MDHEN, CDR2 SYDVKM, per germline. This CDR3 region has 17 residues. The trim removed 4 bases at V and 3 bases at J, leaving 9 bases unmatched. Here the CDR3 DNA reads TGTGCCAGCAGTTCGGGACAGGGGAGTTGGGTCAATCAGCCCCAGCATTTT. Its protein is CASSSGQGSWVNQPQHF.

In its sample, this clonotype was seen once. The CDR3 end shows no conserved phenylalanine or tryptophan, and so a read error is likely. This chain's CDR3 is CASSGHTNVGANVLTS. The CDR3 DNA follows: TGCGCCAGCAGTGGACACACCAATGTAGGGGCCAACGTCCTGACTTCC. The V and J genes are TRBV4-1 and TRBJ2-6; the D gene is possibly TRBD1 (5 bases). V lost 6 bases and J 4 bases, leaving 16 bases between the germline ends. The CDR3 extends over 16 amino acids. Germline CDR1 is MGHRA and CDR2 is YSYEKL.

The CDR3 loop reads CASSEQRDNSPLHF. The CDR3 nucleotides read TGTGCCAGTAGTGAACAGAGAGATAATTCACCCCTCCACTTT. The genes are TRBV19 and TRBJ1-6, with D unresolved. V was clipped by 5 bases and J by 5 bases, with 10 bases between them. Germline V gives CDR1 LNHDA, CDR2 SQIVND (reference sequence). This CDR3 spans 14 amino acids.

This chain connects TRBV5-4 to TRBJ2-7; TRBD1 aligns across 8 bases. With V trimmed by 1 base and J by 6 bases, 9 bases remained unmatched. Germline V gene sequence: CDR1 SGHNT, CDR2 YYREEE (reference sequence). The CDR3 covers 15 residues. CDR3 residues: CASSLSHRGEAEQYF. The CDR3 DNA is TGTGCCAGCAGCTTGAGTCACAGGGGGGAGGCCGAGCAGTACTTC.